This T cell receptor (beta chain) was observed in a study of vaccination and CD4 T cells after COVID-19. General observations from the study: The median SARS-CoV-2-reactive clonotype number increased from roughly 21 to 40, without statistical significance.

Of note for this clonotype: Its antigen is currently unknown.

Indicated treatment: roughly ten-day PBMC culture with coronavirus spike peptide pools or control peptides (ViraFEST assay). Days 3 and 7 saw half the medium replaced with fresh IL-2 medium. Once obtained from cultured CD4+ T cells, the DNA was sequenced using the Oncomine TCR Beta short-read assay. Investigators isolated genomic DNA from cultured CD4+ T cells. TCRdb ran MiXCR on the PCR reads and lists one entry per CDR3 protein. The sample has several thousand distinct CDR3 sequences, around two fifths seen once. This CDR3 region has 15 residues. CDR1 and CDR2 (germline): SGHTA, FQGNSA. Trimming pared 6 bases from V and 5 bases from J, leaving 19 bases between.

This sequence joins TRBV7-2 and TRBJ2-5; the D gene is possibly TRBD2 (7 bases). The source is a human donor who had recovered from COVID-19. The sequenced sample consisted of CD4+ T cells from blood, cultured in vitro. The CDR3 coding sequence is TGTGCCAGCAGTTCTGGTGGGGGGGCCGGTGAGACCCAGTACTTC. Translated, it gives CASSSGGGAGETQYF.